This T cell receptor beta chain appears in the sequencing data of a study of T cells after yellow fever vaccination. This clonotype came up many times. Its specificity is unknown. Study observations and caveats: The presence of abundant clonotypes contaminating from the bulk population was possible in FACS-sorted repertoires. Clonotype sharing between CD4 and CD8 compartments was small.

By 5'RACE template switching, TCR cDNA was produced, with a universal primer site and UMIs added in the process. TCRdb re-derived calls from the 5' RACE reads in MiXCR, one entry per CDR3 protein. The sample lists about 260,000 distinct CDR3 sequences; roughly 5.2% were seen once. This sequence was found in a man aged 18 to 35 who received the YFV17D yellow fever vaccine. Specimen: CD4+ T cells sorted from PBMCs, collected on the day of the yellow fever booster vaccination.

The CDR3 DNA follows: TGTGCCAGCAGTTTATCCAGCGGGACAGATACGCAGTATTTT. It specifies CASSLSSGTDTQYF. This rearrangement joins TRBV12-3 or TRBV12-4 to TRBJ2-3; tentative D call: TRBD2 (6 bases). V was trimmed by 2 bases and J by 3 bases, leaving 9 bases between them. This CDR3 contains 14 residues.